These 3 T cell receptor beta chains originate from one sample sequenced in a study of T cell responses to AZD1222 COVID-19 vaccine. Libraries were prepared by immunoSEQ multiplex PCR; TCRdb keeps only in-frame clonotypes and omits some of them. The table lists about 110,000 clones, 80% to 95% of them singletons. Source: peripheral blood, taken 28 days after the second AZD1222 dose. The receptors stem from an adult who received the AZD1222 COVID-19 vaccine.

This clone has just one count. The J gene is TRBJ2-1, the V gene TRBV12-3 or TRBV12-4; possible D gene TRBD2, 6 bases. Between the trimmed V and J ends, which lost 5 bases and 6 bases, there was a span of 11 bases. The CDR3 is 13 amino acids. This CDR3 reads CASSAGGLNEQFF. CDR3 DNA sequence: TGTGCCAGCAGTGCCGGGGGACTCAATGAGCAGTTCTTC.

This chain joins TRBV27 and TRBJ2-3; 7 nucleotides agree with TRBD1. The CDR3 length is 17 residues. Germline lookup yields CDR1 MNHEY and CDR2 SMNVEV (reference sequence). Unmatched junction bases numbered 17, after V lost 5 bases and J lost 6 bases. CDR3 sequence reads: CASSQDRDRVFSDTQYF. The CDR3 coding sequence is TGTGCCAGCAGTCAAGACAGGGATCGAGTTTTTTCGGATACGCAGTATTTT.

The chain has TRBV19 and TRBJ1-1; maybe TRBD1 (5 bases). The germline gives CDR1 LNHDA, CDR2 SQIVND (reference sequence). The ends were cut back, 8 bases at V and 5 bases at J, with 18 bases in the middle. The CDR3 totals 14 residues. The DNA for the CDR3 is TGTGCCAGTGCGTACGGAGGGGTGGATACTGAAGCTTTCTTT. Its protein product is CASAYGGVDTEAFF.